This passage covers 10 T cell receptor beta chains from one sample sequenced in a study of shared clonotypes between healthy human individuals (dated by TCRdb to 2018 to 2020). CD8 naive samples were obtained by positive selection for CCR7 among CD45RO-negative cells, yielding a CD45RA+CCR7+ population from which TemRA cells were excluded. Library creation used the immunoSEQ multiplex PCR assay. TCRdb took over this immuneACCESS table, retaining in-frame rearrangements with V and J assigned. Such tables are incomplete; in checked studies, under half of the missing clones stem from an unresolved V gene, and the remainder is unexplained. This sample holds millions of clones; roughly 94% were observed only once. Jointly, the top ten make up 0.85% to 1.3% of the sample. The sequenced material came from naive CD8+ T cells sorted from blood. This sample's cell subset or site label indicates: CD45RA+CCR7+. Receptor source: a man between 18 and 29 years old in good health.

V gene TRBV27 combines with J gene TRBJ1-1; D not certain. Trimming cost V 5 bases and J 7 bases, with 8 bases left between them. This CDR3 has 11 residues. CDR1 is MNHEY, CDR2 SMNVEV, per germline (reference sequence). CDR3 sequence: CASSMGGEAFF. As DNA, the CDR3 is TGTGCCAGCAGTATGGGTGGTGAAGCTTTCTTT.

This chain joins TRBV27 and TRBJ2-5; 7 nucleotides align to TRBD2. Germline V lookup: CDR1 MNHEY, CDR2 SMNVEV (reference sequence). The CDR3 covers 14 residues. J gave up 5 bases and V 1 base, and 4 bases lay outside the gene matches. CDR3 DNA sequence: TGTGCCAGCAGTTTATTTGGGGGAGGGGAGACCCAGTACTTC. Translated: CASSLFGGGETQYF.

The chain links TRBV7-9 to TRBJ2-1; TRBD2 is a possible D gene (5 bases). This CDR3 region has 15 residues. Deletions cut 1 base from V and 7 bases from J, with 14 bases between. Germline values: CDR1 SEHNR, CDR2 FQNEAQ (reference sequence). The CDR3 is CASSLGLGDWNEQFF. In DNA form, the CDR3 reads TGTGCCAGCAGCTTAGGACTGGGAGATTGGAATGAGCAGTTCTTC.

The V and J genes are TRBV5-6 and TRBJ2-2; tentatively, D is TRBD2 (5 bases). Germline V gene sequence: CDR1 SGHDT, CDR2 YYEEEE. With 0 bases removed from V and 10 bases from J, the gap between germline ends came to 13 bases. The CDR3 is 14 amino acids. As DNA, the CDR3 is TGTGCCAGCAGCTTGGATACGGGAATTGAGGAGCTGTTTTTT. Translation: CASSLDTGIEELFF.

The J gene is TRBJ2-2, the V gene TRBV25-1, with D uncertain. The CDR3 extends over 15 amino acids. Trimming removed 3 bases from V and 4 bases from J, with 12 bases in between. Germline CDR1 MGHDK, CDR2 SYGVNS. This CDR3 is CASSESPEVTGELFF. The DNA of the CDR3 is TGTGCCAGCAGTGAGTCCCCTGAGGTCACCGGGGAGCTGTTTTTT.

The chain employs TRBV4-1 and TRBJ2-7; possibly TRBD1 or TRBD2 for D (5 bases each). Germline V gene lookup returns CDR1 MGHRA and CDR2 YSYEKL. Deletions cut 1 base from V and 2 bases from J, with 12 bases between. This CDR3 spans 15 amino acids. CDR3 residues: CASSQAPGAAYEQYF. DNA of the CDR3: TGCGCCAGCAGCCAAGCCCCCGGGGCCGCCTACGAGCAGTACTTC.

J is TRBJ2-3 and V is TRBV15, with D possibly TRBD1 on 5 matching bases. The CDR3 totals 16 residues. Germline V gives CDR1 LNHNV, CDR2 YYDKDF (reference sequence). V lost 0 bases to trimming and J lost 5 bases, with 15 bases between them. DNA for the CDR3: TGTGCCACCAGCAGAGATTTGGCAGGGCTTAAAGATACGCAGTATTTT. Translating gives CATSRDLAGLKDTQYF.

This CDR3 is CASSSLPRSNNQPQHF. Here the CDR3 DNA reads TGTGCCAGCAGTTCCCTGCCGCGGAGTAACAATCAGCCCCAGCATTTT. The chain employs TRBV27 and TRBJ1-5; D is unresolved. Trimming pared 4 bases from V and 3 bases from J, leaving 16 bases between. The germline CDR1 and CDR2 sequences are MNHEY and SMNVEV (reference sequence). CDR3 length: 16 residues.

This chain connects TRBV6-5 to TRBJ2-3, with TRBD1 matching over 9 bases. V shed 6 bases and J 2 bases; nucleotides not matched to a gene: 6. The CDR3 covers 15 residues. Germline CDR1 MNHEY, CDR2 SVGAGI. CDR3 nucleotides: TGTGCCAGCAGCCAGTGGGACAGGGCCACAGATACGCAGTATTTT. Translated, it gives CASSQWDRATDTQYF.

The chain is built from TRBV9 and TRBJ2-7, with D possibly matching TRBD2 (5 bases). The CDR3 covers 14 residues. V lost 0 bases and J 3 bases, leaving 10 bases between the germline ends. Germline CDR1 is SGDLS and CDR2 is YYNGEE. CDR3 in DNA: TGTGCCAGCAGCGTAGGGACTGCAGACTACGAGCAGTACTTC. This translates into CASSVGTADYEQYF.